What follows are 25 T cell receptor beta chains derived from one specimen sequenced in a study of blood T cell repertoires in COVID-19. Sequencing used immunoSEQ multiplex PCR; TCRdb keeps in-frame clones, though not all of them. Seen here are 140,000 or so clones, approximately 86% observed once, and the top ten hold around 5.4%. The specimen was peripheral blood. These receptors came from a human donor in a cohort sampled during active COVID-19.

V gene TRBV5-1 combines with J gene TRBJ2-5, with a weak D call TRBD1 (6 bases). Germline CDR1 and CDR2: SGHRS and YFSETQ. V dropped 0 bases and J dropped 2 bases, with 11 bases sitting between them. This CDR3 comprises 15 residues. Here the CDR3 DNA reads TGCGCCAGCAGCTTGGATGGGGGCCTACAAGAGACCCAGTACTTC. It codes for CASSLDGGLQETQYF.

The CDR3 DNA is TGTGCCAGCAGCTTAGTCTTGGGCGCTGAAGCTTTCTTT. The encoded protein is CASSLVLGAEAFF. The chain carries TRBV11-2 and TRBJ1-1, with D uncertain. The CDR3 has 13 residues. V lost 1 base and J lost 6, with 9 bases in between. In germline, CDR1 is SGHAT, CDR2 FQNNGV.

The chain uses TRBV5-1 and TRBJ2-3, with D maybe TRBD2 (5 bases). This CDR3 has 12 amino acids. Trimming removed 8 bases at V and 5 bases at J, with 12 bases between. The germline V gene encodes CDR1 SGHRS and CDR2 YFSETQ. Written as DNA, the CDR3 is TGCGCCAGTCGCCAGGAGGTAGATACGCAGTATTTT. Translating it yields CASRQEVDTQYF.

The rearrangement joins TRBV11-3 to TRBJ2-7, with no clear D. This CDR3 is built from 13 residues. The V and J ends lost 4 bases and 1 base respectively, with 8 bases between them. Germline CDR1 SGHNT, CDR2 YENEEA. The CDR3 protein is CASSSSGSYEQYF. The CDR3 region has the DNA TGTGCCAGCAGCTCTAGTGGATCCTACGAGCAGTACTTC.

This rearrangement joins TRBV19 to TRBJ2-4; D might be TRBD1 (6 bases). Trimming cost V 0 bases and J 6 bases, with 15 bases left between them. From germline, CDR1 is LNHDA and CDR2 SQIVND (reference sequence). CDR3 length equals 16 residues. CDR3 loop: CASSIDLGGLRNIQYF. CDR3 nucleotide sequence: TGTGCCAGTAGTATAGACCTTGGGGGCCTCAGAAACATTCAGTACTTC.

The chain combines TRBV19 with TRBJ2-2; D is undetermined. The V and J ends lost 0 bases and 7 bases respectively, with 6 bases between them. The germline V gene has CDR1 LNHDA and CDR2 SQIVND (reference sequence). This CDR3 is 13 amino acids long. This CDR3 reads CASSIEQNGELFF. The DNA of the CDR3 is TGTGCCAGTAGTATAGAACAGAACGGGGAGCTGTTTTTT.

The V and J genes are TRBV27 and TRBJ2-1, with 7 nucleotides matching TRBD1. Germline V lookup: CDR1 MNHEY, CDR2 SMNVEV (reference sequence). The CDR3 is 13 amino acids. V lost 8 bases and J lost 8; bases outside the gene matches: 9. The CDR3 sequence is CASSSNRGDEQFF. Written as DNA, the CDR3 is TGTGCCAGCTCCTCTAACAGGGGCGATGAGCAGTTCTTC.

CDR3 sequence reads: CATSPRGGSYTDTQYF. CDR3 DNA sequence: TGTGCCACCAGCCCACGGGGGGGATCCTACACAGATACGCAGTATTTT. This sequence joins TRBV15 and TRBJ2-3, with 8 bases lining up with TRBD2. CDR1 is LNHNV, CDR2 YYDKDF, per germline (reference sequence). J was trimmed by 2 bases and V by 5 bases; bases with no gene match: 9. There are 16 residues in the CDR3.

V is TRBV3-1 (or the pseudogene TRBV3-2) and J is TRBJ2-1; 7 bases map to TRBD2. Trimming at V came to 4 bases and at J to 6 bases, leaving 6 bases not matched to a gene. CDR1 and CDR2 from the germline V gene are LGHDT and YNNKEL (reference sequence). CDR3 size: 14 residues. The CDR3 protein is CASSLTSYGNEQFF. The CDR3 DNA reads TGTGCCAGCAGCCTGACTAGCTACGGCAATGAGCAGTTCTTC.

This clone showed up just a few times. The rearrangement uses TRBV19 and TRBJ1-5, with TRBD1 matching over 8 bases. The germline V gene has CDR1 LNHDA and CDR2 SQIVND (reference sequence). V lost 6 bases and J lost 6; bases outside the gene matches: 10. The CDR3 sequence is 15 residues long. CDR3 sequence (DNA): TGTGCCAGTAGCGCTGGGGGCAGGGGGCTTCAGCCCCAGCATTTT. Translated, it gives CASSAGGRGLQPQHF.

The chain joins TRBV19 to TRBJ2-7, with 7 bases that match TRBD1. Losses at the gene ends were 3 bases for V and 1 base for J; bases not matched to a gene: 6. The CDR3 has 15 amino acids. Germline CDR1 LNHDA, CDR2 SQIVND (reference sequence). CDR3 nucleotide sequence: TGTGCCAGTAGTATCTCTCCGGGACAGTCCTACGAGCAGTACTTC. Its translation is CASSISPGQSYEQYF.

This chain links TRBV15 with TRBJ2-2; 8 positions match TRBD1. The length of the CDR3 is 14 residues. V gave up 7 bases and J gave up 5 bases; unmatched junction bases: 6. Germline-derived CDR1 and CDR2 are LNHNV and YYDKDF (reference sequence). Here the CDR3 DNA reads TGTGCCACCAAAGGACAGGGTCCAACCGGGGAGCTGTTTTTT. Its translation is CATKGQGPTGELFF.

The chain couples TRBV6-5 to TRBJ2-3; tentatively, D is TRBD2 (5 bases). The CDR3 contains 16 residues. Deletions cut 0 bases from V and 8 bases from J, with 18 bases between. Germline CDR1 reads MNHEY; CDR2 reads SVGAGI. The CDR3 bases are TGTGCCAGCAGTTACTCGAGAGGCGCTAGCCTGGGTACGCAGTATTTT. It specifies CASSYSRGASLGTQYF.

The table lists this clone with a count of one. V is TRBV27 and J is TRBJ2-1, with D possibly matching TRBD1 (6 bases). V was shortened by 6 bases and J by 0 bases, with 12 bases between the two germline ends. This CDR3 has 15 amino acids. CDR1 is MNHEY and CDR2 is SMNVEV in the germline V gene (reference sequence). CDR3 amino acids: CASSARQASYNEQFF. The CDR3, as DNA: TGTGCCAGCAGCGCCCGACAGGCCTCCTACAATGAGCAGTTCTTC.

This chain connects TRBV7-3 to TRBJ2-2; weak D call: TRBD1 (5 bases). The CDR3 has 15 amino acids. Trimming removed 3 bases from V and 6 bases from J, with 14 bases in between. In germline, CDR1 is SGHTA, CDR2 FQGTGA. The CDR3 region has the DNA TGTGCCAGCAGCTTCGGTTCTTCAGGGTCCGGGGAGCTGTTTTTT. It translates to CASSFGSSGSGELFF.

The J gene is TRBJ1-6, the V gene TRBV7-2; 7 bases fit TRBD1. The CDR3 is made up of 16 amino acids. CDR1 is SGHTA, CDR2 FQGNSA, per germline. V trimming: 5 bases; J trimming: 0 bases; junction bases outside the gene matches: 4. DNA for the CDR3: TGTGCCAGCAGCGAGACAGGGAGCTCCTATAATTCACCCCTCCACTTT. This codes for CASSETGSSYNSPLHF. Drawing the rest from reference TRBV7-2 and TRBJ1-6, the complete variable domain is GAGVSQSPSNKVTEKGKDVELRCDPISGHTALYWYRQSLGQGLEFLIYFQGNSAPDKSGLPSDRFSAERTGGSVSTLTIQRTQQEDSAVYLCASSETGSSYNSPLHFGNGTRLTVT.

This sequence joins TRBV24-1 and TRBJ2-1; 9 nucleotides line up with TRBD2. After removal of 3 bases from V and 8 bases from J, the junction contained 4 bases not matched to a gene. CDR1 is KGHDR and CDR2 is SFDVKD in the germline V gene. This CDR3 has 14 residues. CDR3 nucleotide sequence: TGTGCCACCAGTGATATGGCTAGCGGGGATGAGCAGTTCTTC. Translated, it gives CATSDMASGDEQFF.

This clone was seen just once. The rearrangement joins TRBV20-1 to TRBJ2-2, with 7 bases matching TRBD2. The V gene's germline CDR1 is DFQATT and CDR2 SNEGSKA (reference sequence). The CDR3 runs to 14 residues. The junction had 4 bases not matched to a gene; V was cut back by 3 bases and J by 3 bases. The CDR3 DNA is TGCAGTGCTAGTCGGCGGGAGTACACCGGGGAGCTGTTTTTT. Translated, it gives CSASRREYTGELFF.

CDR3 protein: CASSIGLGAGELFF. CDR3 DNA: TGTGCCAGTAGTATAGGACTAGGAGCCGGGGAGCTGTTTTTT. This chain links TRBV19 with TRBJ2-2; D may be TRBD2 (6 bases). This CDR3 contains 14 residues. V was pared by 1 base and J by 6 bases, with 9 bases between. Germline CDR1 reads LNHDA; CDR2 reads SQIVND (reference sequence).

This rearrangement joins TRBV2 to TRBJ1-2; the D is unclear. CDR1 and CDR2 (germline): SNHLY, FYNNEI. This CDR3 is 15 amino acids long. The germline V and J ends were trimmed by 6 bases and 8 bases, with 22 bases remaining between them. The CDR3 DNA follows: TGTGCCAGCAGCTCCCCGGGGAGGAGCCCGGGAGGCTACACCTTC. Translation gives CASSSPGRSPGGYTF.

The rearrangement joins TRBV5-5 to TRBJ1-2; D unresolved. The CDR3 totals 13 residues. V dropped 4 bases and J dropped 4 bases, with 11 bases sitting between them. CDR1 is SGHKS and CDR2 is YYEKEE in the germline V gene (reference sequence). Here the CDR3 reads CASSIDRGYGYTF. DNA for the CDR3: TGTGCCAGCAGCATCGACCGAGGCTATGGCTACACCTTC.

The genes are TRBV6-5 and TRBJ2-7, with D possibly being TRBD1 (6 bases). CDR1 and CDR2 from the germline V gene are MNHEY and SVGAGI. This CDR3 has 13 residues. Between the trimmed V and J ends, which lost 4 bases and 3 bases, there was a span of 10 bases. The CDR3: CASSLARGYEQYF. The CDR3 nucleotides are TGTGCCAGCAGTTTGGCCAGGGGCTACGAGCAGTACTTC.

The chain employs TRBV11-3 and TRBJ1-5; D remains ambiguous. The CDR3 totals 16 residues. The germline CDR1 and CDR2 sequences are SGHNT and YENEEA. Trimming shortened V by 5 bases and J by 4 bases, and 18 bases separated the two germline ends. In DNA form, the CDR3 reads TGTGCCAGCAGCCCCGAGGGTGAAATGTGGAATCAGCCCCAGCATTTT. Translation gives CASSPEGEMWNQPQHF. The full variable domain, completed using reference TRBV11-3 and TRBJ1-5, is EAGVVQSPRYKIIEKKQPVAFWCNPISGHNTLYWYLQNLGQGPELLIRYENEEAVDDSQLPKDRFSAERLKGVDSTLKIQPAELGDSAVYLCASSPEGEMWNQPQHFGDGTRLSIL.

V and J are TRBV28 and TRBJ1-2, with TRBD1 identical over 12 bases. Trimming removed 4 bases from V and 7 bases from J; junction bases left unmatched: 7. The CDR3 length is 15 residues. Germline CDR1 is MDHEN and CDR2 is SYDVKM. The CDR3 loop reads CASSSPGQGAIGYTF. CDR3 nucleotides: TGTGCCAGCAGTTCGCCGGGACAGGGGGCCATTGGCTACACCTTC.

The chain employs TRBV5-1 and TRBJ2-7, with D perhaps TRBD1 (8 bases). Trimming stripped 3 bases from V and 3 bases from J, with 13 bases between. The germline V gene has CDR1 SGHRS and CDR2 YFSETQ. CDR3 length: 14 amino acids. This CDR3 is CASSSQGGIYEQYF. In nucleotides, the CDR3 is TGCGCCAGCAGCTCACAGGGGGGGATCTACGAGCAGTACTTC.